Each of the 20 T cell receptor beta chains below was sequenced from the same sample in a study of blood T cell repertoires in COVID-19. TCRdb's table, derived via immunoSEQ multiplex PCR, lists solely in-frame clones and lacks some. The repertoire has about 140,000 clones, approximately 88% of them found once; the top ten carry around 5.5%. The sequencing sample was made of PBMCs or T cells enriched from blood (not recorded which). These TCRs come from a man aged 40-49 years with acute COVID-19.

The chain links TRBV28 to TRBJ1-1; possibly TRBD1 for D (5 bases). Trimming took 6 bases from V and 4 from J, leaving 15 bases between them. This CDR3 comprises 14 residues. Germline loops: CDR1 MDHEN, CDR2 SYDVKM. In nucleotides, the CDR3 is TGTGCCAGCAGGGGGGGGATGGAGGTCACTGAAGCTTTCTTT. Its translation is CASRGGMEVTEAFF.

The CDR3 sequence is CASSGRASSYEQYF. The CDR3 DNA reads as TGTGCCAGCAGCGGCAGGGCAAGCTCCTACGAGCAGTACTTC. The chain recombines TRBV7-2 with TRBJ2-7; D is perhaps TRBD1 (5 bases). CDR1 is SGHTA and CDR2 is FQGNSA in the germline V gene. The CDR3 has 14 residues. Deletions cut 5 bases from V and 0 bases from J, with 11 bases between.

This clone was observed once. The same CDR3 also results from other DNA sequences found in this sample. The chain joins TRBV5-1 to TRBJ2-1; TRBD1 matches at 11 bases. The ends lost 4 bases at V and 4 bases at J; junction bases unmatched: 4. This CDR3 spans 15 amino acids. The V gene's germline CDR1 is SGHRS and CDR2 YFSETQ. The CDR3 sequence is CASSPGQGAYNEQFF. The CDR3 nucleotides read TGCGCCAGCAGCCCCGGACAGGGGGCATACAATGAGCAGTTCTTC.

The chain joins TRBV30 to TRBJ1-3; D is uncertain. Germline V gene lookup returns CDR1 GTSNPN and CDR2 SVGIG (reference sequence). The V gene lost 0 bases and the J gene lost 4 bases, with 4 bases spanning the gap. This CDR3 contains 12 residues. CDR3 in amino acids: CAWSVLGNTIYF. The CDR3 DNA is TGTGCCTGGAGTGTACTGGGAAACACCATATATTTT. Variable domain in full (rest from reference TRBV30 and TRBJ1-3): SQTIHQWPATLVQPVGSPLSLECTVEGTSNPNLYWYRQAAGRGLQLLFYSVGIGQISSEVPQNLSASRPQDRQFILSSKKLLLSDSGFYLCAWSVLGNTIYFGEGSWLTVV.

As DNA, the CDR3 is TGTGCCTGGAGCCGAGAAAGCTCCTATAATTCACCCCTCCACTTT. Its translation is CAWSRESSYNSPLHF. The V and J genes are TRBV30 and TRBJ1-6; D not resolved. The germline CDR1 and CDR2 sequences are GTSNPN and SVGIG (reference sequence). Trimming cost V 3 bases and J 0 bases, with 9 bases left between them. The CDR3 is 15 amino acids.

V gene TRBV11-2 combines with J gene TRBJ1-1, with 10 bases fitting TRBD1. CDR3 length equals 13 residues. Germline CDR1 is SGHAT and CDR2 is FQNNGV. Trimming at V came to 5 bases and at J to 4 bases, leaving 1 base not matched to a gene. The CDR3 loop is CASSRTGGTEAFF. The CDR3 region has the DNA TGTGCCAGCAGCCGGACAGGGGGCACTGAAGCTTTCTTT.

This chain connects TRBV10-3 to TRBJ1-2, with 8 bases matching TRBD1. The V segment lost 10 bases and the J segment 4 bases; nucleotides outside the gene matches: 11. Germline CDR1 is ENHRY and CDR2 is SYGVKD. The CDR3 length is 14 residues. The CDR3 coding sequence is TGTGCCACCGACGAGGCTGGACAGGGCTATGGCTACACCTTC. It specifies CATDEAGQGYGYTF.

The chain recombines TRBV9 with TRBJ1-6; D remains unclear. This CDR3 spans 14 amino acids. The germline gives CDR1 SGDLS, CDR2 YYNGEE. The V end lost 2 bases, the J end lost 3 bases, and 6 bases lay between the germline ends. CDR3 region: CASSVYSYNSPLHF. The DNA of the CDR3 is TGTGCCAGCAGCGTGTATAGCTATAATTCACCCCTCCACTTT.

The chain recombines TRBV27 with TRBJ2-7; D is unclear. CDR3 length equals 13 residues. The germline gives CDR1 MNHEY, CDR2 SMNVEV (reference sequence). Trimming took 2 bases from V and 7 from J, leaving 12 bases between them. The CDR3 nucleotides read TGTGCCAGCAGTTTACGTTTAGCCGGAGAGCAGTACTTC. Protein sequence: CASSLRLAGEQYF.

The chain joins TRBV24-1 to TRBJ2-1; the match to TRBD1 covers 9 bases. Germline values: CDR1 KGHDR, CDR2 SFDVKD. CDR3 length: 16 amino acids. Trimming at V came to 4 bases and at J to 9 bases, leaving 12 bases not matched to a gene. The CDR3 reads CATSDTGTGKFGEQFF. DNA of the CDR3: TGTGCCACCAGTGACACCGGGACAGGGAAGTTCGGTGAGCAGTTCTTC.

This clone occurred a few times. V and J are TRBV7-9 and TRBJ2-2; no clear D gene. Germline CDR1 SEHNR, CDR2 FQNEAQ (reference sequence). Trimming took 5 bases from V and 3 from J, leaving 7 bases between them. The CDR3 is 13 amino acids. The CDR3 sequence: CASSEQYTGELFF. The CDR3 region has the DNA TGTGCCAGCAGCGAACAGTACACCGGGGAGCTGTTTTTT.

This clone was seen a few times. CDR3 region: CASSQQQDNSPLHF. DNA of the CDR3: TGCGCCAGCAGCCAACAACAGGATAATTCACCCCTCCACTTT. The genes are TRBV4-3 and TRBJ1-6, with a possible D match to TRBD1 (5 bases). The CDR3 contains 14 residues. V shed 2 bases and J shed 5 bases, with 7 bases lying between them. CDR1 LGHNA and CDR2 YSLEER come from the germline V gene.

CDR3 residues: CATSDTGTHPQHF. CDR3 coding DNA: TGTGCCACCAGTGATACAGGGACACATCCCCAGCATTTT. The chain is built from TRBV24-1 and TRBJ1-5; D perhaps matches TRBD1 (6 bases). The CDR3 runs 13 residues. V shed 3 bases and J shed 10 bases, with 12 bases lying between them. CDR1 is KGHDR, CDR2 SFDVKD, per germline.

The chain employs TRBV20-1 and TRBJ2-7, with D uncertain. This CDR3 region has 11 residues. Trimming removed 2 bases from V and 6 bases from J, with 8 bases in between. CDR1 is DFQATT and CDR2 is SNEGSKA in the germline V gene (reference sequence). The CDR3 protein is CSARLESEQYF. The CDR3 DNA sequence: TGCAGTGCTAGACTAGAATCCGAGCAGTACTTC.

This clone was detected a few times. This chain uses TRBV7-6 with TRBJ2-7; the D gene is possibly TRBD1 (6 bases). The germline V and J ends were trimmed by 1 base and 3 bases, with 13 bases remaining between them. The CDR3 contains 15 residues. Germline V gives CDR1 SGHVS, CDR2 FNYEAQ. CDR3 sequence: CASSLGSPGVYEQYF. As DNA, the CDR3 is TGTGCCAGCAGCTTAGGGAGTCCAGGGGTCTACGAGCAGTACTTC.

V is TRBV6-5 and J is TRBJ2-7; TRBD2 might be the D (6 bases). Germline lookup yields CDR1 MNHEY and CDR2 SVGAGI. This CDR3 contains 13 residues. V was cut by 11 bases and J by 0 bases, with 14 bases left in between. As DNA, the CDR3 is TGTGCCTGTCGCGGGGAGGCCTCCTACGAGCAGTACTTC. This sequence encodes CACRGEASYEQYF.

The chain uses TRBV28 and TRBJ1-5; D is possibly TRBD1 (5 bases). Between the trimmed V and J ends, which lost 7 bases and 7 bases, there was a span of 11 bases. The CDR3 has 12 residues. Germline loops: CDR1 MDHEN, CDR2 SYDVKM. CDR3 sequence reads: CASMRRGQPQHF. In DNA form, the CDR3 reads TGTGCCAGCATGCGGAGGGGACAGCCCCAGCATTTT.

The chain carries TRBV6-5 and TRBJ2-1, with 9 positions matching TRBD2. Germline values: CDR1 MNHEY, CDR2 SVGAGI. The CDR3 loop spans 15 amino acids. Losses at the gene ends were 6 bases for V and 7 bases for J; bases not matched to a gene: 10. The CDR3 sequence: CASRQGGRARNEQFF. DNA for the CDR3: TGTGCCAGCAGACAGGGCGGGAGGGCCAGGAATGAGCAGTTCTTC.

The chain is built from TRBV5-1 and TRBJ2-5; 13 nucleotides line up with TRBD2. V lost 4 bases and J lost 5; bases outside the gene matches: 5. From germline, CDR1 is SGHRS and CDR2 YFSETQ. The CDR3 has 15 residues. CDR3 in DNA: TGCGCCAGCAGCCCACTAGCGGGGGGGCGCGAGACCCAGTACTTC. Translated, it gives CASSPLAGGRETQYF.

This clone was seen a single time. Distinct nucleotide sequences in the sample also encode this CDR3. The genes are TRBV19 and TRBJ2-2, with D unclear. V lost 3 bases, J lost 0 bases, and 8 bases lay in between. The CDR3 loop spans 15 amino acids. Germline CDR1 is LNHDA and CDR2 is SQIVND (reference sequence). The CDR3 DNA sequence: TGTGCCAGTAGTATCAGACAACCGAACACCGGGGAGCTGTTTTTT. The encoded protein is CASSIRQPNTGELFF.